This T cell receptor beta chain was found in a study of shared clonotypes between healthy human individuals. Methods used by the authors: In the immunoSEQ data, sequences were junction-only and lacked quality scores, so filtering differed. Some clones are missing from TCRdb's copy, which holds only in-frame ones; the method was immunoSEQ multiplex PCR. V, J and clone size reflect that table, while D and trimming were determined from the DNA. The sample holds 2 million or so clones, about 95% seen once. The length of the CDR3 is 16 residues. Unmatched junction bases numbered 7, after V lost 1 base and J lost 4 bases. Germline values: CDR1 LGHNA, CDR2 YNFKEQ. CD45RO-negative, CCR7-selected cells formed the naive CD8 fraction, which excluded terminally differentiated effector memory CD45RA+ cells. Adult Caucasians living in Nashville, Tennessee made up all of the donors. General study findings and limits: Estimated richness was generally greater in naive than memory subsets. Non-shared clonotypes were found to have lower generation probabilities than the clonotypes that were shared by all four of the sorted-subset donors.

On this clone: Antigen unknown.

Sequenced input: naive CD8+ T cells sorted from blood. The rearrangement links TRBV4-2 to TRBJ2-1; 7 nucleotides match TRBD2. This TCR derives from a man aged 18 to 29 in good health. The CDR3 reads CASSQAWDGGYNEQFF. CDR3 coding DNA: TGTGCCAGCAGCCAAGCATGGGACGGGGGGTACAATGAGCAGTTCTTC.